These 27 T cell receptor beta chains share one sample of origin, sequenced in a study of T-cell memory formation after mild COVID-19. Using its own MiXCR run on the 5' RACE reads, TCRdb lists one record per CDR3 protein. The table shows tens of thousands of distinct CDR3 sequences, with around a quarter occurring only once. Sequenced: PBMCs or a T cell subset sorted from them (not recorded which). The origin of the receptors is a man aged 18 to 30 who had mild COVID-19 (a few samples of this study predate the infection). Cell type and time point are not known.

The V and J genes are TRBV6-5 and TRBJ1-1, with 7 nucleotides matching TRBD1. Germline CDR1 MNHEY, CDR2 SVGAGI. The CDR3 has 16 amino acids. Trimming took 3 bases from V and 5 from J; bases not matched to a gene: 12. DNA of the CDR3: TGTGCCAGCAGTTATGAAACAGGGGCCCTCGGTACTGAAGCTTTCTTT. Protein: CASSYETGALGTEAFF.

This clonotype was detected ten times or more. The chain has TRBV20-1 and TRBJ2-5; 12 nucleotides align to TRBD1. Germline lookup yields CDR1 DFQATT and CDR2 SNEGSKA (reference sequence). V lost 5 bases and J lost 2; bases outside the gene matches: 12. The length of the CDR3 is 17 residues. DNA of the CDR3: TGCAGTGCTTCCCTGGGACAGGGGGCGTCTTCTCAAGAGACCCAGTACTTC. This sequence encodes CSASLGQGASSQETQYF.

The chain carries TRBV6-5 and TRBJ2-2; perhaps TRBD2 as D (6 bases). CDR3 length: 11 amino acids. Trimming left V 7 bases short and J 6 bases short, with 6 bases between. Germline V CDR1 and CDR2: MNHEY, SVGAGI. The CDR3 DNA reads as TGTGCCAGCAAGCGGGCCGGGGAGCTGTTTTTT. Translated, it gives CASKRAGELFF.

This clonotype occurred a few times. This chain uses TRBV29-1 with TRBJ2-1, with 10 bases matching TRBD2. Trimming took 3 bases from V and 3 from J; bases not matched to a gene: 2. CDR3 length: 14 amino acids. CDR1 is SQVTM, CDR2 ANQGSEA, per germline. CDR3 coding DNA: TGCAGCGTTGATCGGACTAGCGGCTACAATGAGCAGTTCTTC. This gives the protein CSVDRTSGYNEQFF.

This clonotype was counted once. The CDR3 coding sequence is TGTGCCAGCAGCGCCTGGTCGGACCGTAACAATGAGCAGTTCTTC. Protein: CASSAWSDRNNEQFF. This chain uses TRBV11-3 with TRBJ2-1; the D is unclear. Trimming removed 5 bases at V and 5 bases at J, with 16 bases between. Per the germline V gene, CDR1 is SGHNT and CDR2 is YENEEA. This CDR3 is built from 15 residues.

The chain carries TRBV6-5 and TRBJ2-5, with TRBD2 as a possible D gene (5 bases). V was cut by 7 bases and J by 1 base, with 10 bases left in between. This CDR3 has 13 residues. CDR1 is MNHEY and CDR2 is SVGAGI in the germline V gene. CDR3 nucleotide sequence: TGTGCCAGCACCACTCGGGGCCAAGAGACCCAGTACTTC. This gives the protein CASTTRGQETQYF.

This clonotype appeared a few times. This chain links TRBV12-3 or TRBV12-4 with TRBJ2-7; D gene unclear. V gave up 8 bases and J gave up 0 bases, with 11 bases separating them. The CDR3 is 13 amino acids. Here the CDR3 reads CASLGQNSYEQYF. CDR3 DNA: TGTGCCAGCCTTGGGCAGAACTCCTACGAGCAGTACTTC.

There are many counts of this clonotype. The chain uses TRBV6-5 and TRBJ2-2; D is unclear. This CDR3 contains 13 residues. Trimming pared 1 base from V and 6 bases from J, leaving 6 bases between. Germline CDR1 MNHEY, CDR2 SVGAGI. CDR3 coding DNA: TGTGCCAGCAGTTACTTGGGCGCCGGGGAGCTGTTTTTT. Translation: CASSYLGAGELFF.

The chain couples TRBV6-5 to TRBJ1-2; possible D gene TRBD1, 6 bases. Germline-derived CDR1 and CDR2 are MNHEY and SVGAGI. Trimming removed 6 bases at V and 4 bases at J, with 18 bases between. The CDR3 runs to 15 residues. Written as DNA, the CDR3 is TGTGCCAGCAGCCACAGACAGGCAGGCCCCTATGGCTACACCTTC. Translation gives CASSHRQAGPYGYTF.

This clonotype has more than one count but fewer than ten. The V and J genes are TRBV6-6 and TRBJ2-1, with 10 bases fitting TRBD2. V trimming: 0 bases; J trimming: 5 bases; junction bases outside the gene matches: 7. This CDR3 is 17 amino acids long. Germline V CDR1 and CDR2: MNHNY, SVGAGI (reference sequence). CDR3 DNA: TGTGCCAGCAGTTACTCGGTTCTAGCGGGGGCCCACAATGAGCAGTTCTTC. It encodes CASSYSVLAGAHNEQFF.

Only one count was recorded for this clonotype. The chain is built from TRBV7-9 and TRBJ2-2; the D is unclear. With 5 bases removed from V and 7 bases from J, the gap between germline ends came to 11 bases. The germline CDR1 and CDR2 sequences are SEHNR and FQNEAQ (reference sequence). The CDR3 spans 13 residues. CDR3 bases: TGTGCCAGCAGCCCATGGGCCCTCGGGGAGCTGTTTTTT. Amino acid sequence: CASSPWALGELFF.

This clonotype turned up a few times. The chain carries TRBV5-4 and TRBJ2-3; D may be TRBD1 or TRBD2 (6 bases each). The germline V gene has CDR1 SGHNT and CDR2 YYREEE (reference sequence). This CDR3 has 13 residues. Between the trimmed V and J ends, which lost 2 bases and 4 bases, there was a span of 8 bases. The CDR3 DNA reads as TGTGCCAGCAGCTTCGGGGGCGCAGATACGCAGTATTTT. Its protein is CASSFGGADTQYF.

This clonotype was recorded a few times. J is TRBJ1-6 and V is TRBV5-1; D is undetermined. The CDR3 spans 15 residues. Germline V CDR1 and CDR2: SGHRS, YFSETQ. The V and J ends lost 0 bases and 9 bases respectively, with 13 bases between them. CDR3 in DNA: TGCGCCAGCAGCTTGGTAACCGGGAAAGGTTCACCCCTCCACTTT. This translates into CASSLVTGKGSPLHF.

This sequence joins TRBV6-2 or TRBV6-3 and TRBJ2-1, with D perhaps matching TRBD1 or TRBD2 (6 bases each). Germline V CDR1 and CDR2: MNHEY, SVGEGT. The V and J ends lost 2 bases and 9 bases respectively, with 11 bases between them. This CDR3 is built from 13 residues. CDR3 residues: CASSYGGPVEQFF. The CDR3 coding sequence is TGTGCCAGCAGTTACGGGGGGCCTGTTGAGCAGTTCTTC.

This clonotype turned up a few times. V and J are TRBV7-9 and TRBJ2-3; TRBD2 might be the D (5 bases). Germline-derived CDR1 and CDR2 are SEHNR and FQNEAQ (reference sequence). V lost 3 bases to trimming and J lost 2 bases, with 12 bases between them. The CDR3 runs to 15 residues. The CDR3 reads CASSLPVDYTDTQYF. CDR3 DNA: TGTGCCAGCAGCTTGCCGGTCGACTACACAGATACGCAGTATTTT. Using reference TRBV7-9 and TRBJ2-3 for the parts outside the CDR3, the full variable domain is DTGVSQNPRHKITKRGQNVTFRCDPISEHNRLYWYRQTLGQGPEFLTYFQNEAQLEKSRLLSDRFSAERPKGSFSTLEIQRTEQGDSAMYLCASSLPVDYTDTQYFGPGTRLTVL.

V usage is TRBV4-2 and J usage is TRBJ2-5; D not certain. The CDR3 totals 14 residues. With 0 bases removed from V and 2 bases from J, the gap between germline ends came to 7 bases. Germline lookup yields CDR1 LGHNA and CDR2 YNFKEQ. The CDR3, as DNA: TGTGCCAGCAGCCAAGATAAAGTACAAGAGACCCAGTACTTC. Translating it yields CASSQDKVQETQYF.

The V and J genes are TRBV12-3 or TRBV12-4 and TRBJ1-1; perhaps TRBD1 as D (6 bases). The CDR3 is 12 residues long. V shed 5 bases and J shed 8 bases, with 12 bases lying between them. The CDR3: CASSPLGQEAFF. Here the CDR3 DNA reads TGTGCCAGCAGTCCCTTGGGACAAGAAGCTTTCTTT.

This clonotype was counted a few times. V is TRBV7-2 and J is TRBJ2-5; D gene unclear. CDR1 and CDR2 from the germline V gene are SGHTA and FQGNSA. V lost 0 bases to trimming and J lost 2 bases, with 10 bases between them. This CDR3 is 15 amino acids long. DNA for the CDR3: TGTGCCAGCAGCTTAGCGCCGGGTTTGCAAGAGACCCAGTACTTC. Residues: CASSLAPGLQETQYF.

The J gene is TRBJ2-1, the V gene TRBV28; no clear D gene. V was cut by 3 bases and J by 6 bases, with 9 bases left in between. The CDR3 loop spans 13 amino acids. Germline CDR1 and CDR2: MDHEN and SYDVKM. The CDR3 sequence: CASSLLNANEQFF. CDR3 nucleotides: TGTGCCAGCAGTTTGTTAAACGCCAATGAGCAGTTCTTC.

The chain employs TRBV6-5 and TRBJ2-2, with 8 bases that match TRBD2. Looked up from germline, CDR1 is MNHEY and CDR2 is SVGAGI. V shed 9 bases and J 5 bases; nucleotides not matched to a gene: 5. The CDR3 is 13 amino acids. The CDR3 DNA is TGTGCCAGGATCGGGGGGGGGACCGGGGAGCTGTTTTTT. Protein sequence: CARIGGGTGELFF.

At least ten counts were recorded for this clonotype. The chain couples TRBV10-3 to TRBJ2-7; the D call may be TRBD1 or TRBD2 (5 bases each). The CDR3 runs 13 residues. Germline V lookup: CDR1 ENHRY, CDR2 SYGVKD. V was shortened by 9 bases and J by 0 bases, with 12 bases between the two germline ends. The CDR3, as DNA: TGTGCCATTTCCGGGACGGACTCCTACGAGCAGTACTTC. It is translated as CAISGTDSYEQYF.

The count of this clonotype is one. The V gene is TRBV12-3 or TRBV12-4, the J gene TRBJ1-1, with TRBD1 identical over 11 bases. J was trimmed by 5 bases and V by 5 bases; bases with no gene match: 10. The CDR3 runs 16 residues. The chain's CDR3 is CASSSRDRGSETEAFF. In DNA form, the CDR3 reads TGTGCCAGCAGTAGCCGGGACAGGGGGTCGGAGACTGAAGCTTTCTTT.

J is TRBJ2-1 and V is TRBV6-5; D unclear. CDR3 size: 13 residues. The germline CDR1 and CDR2 sequences are MNHEY and SVGAGI. The germline V and J ends were trimmed by 8 bases and 0 bases, with 8 bases remaining between them. CDR3 coding DNA: TGTGCCAGCTCTCTTCGCTCCTACAATGAGCAGTTCTTC. Translation: CASSLRSYNEQFF.

V and J are TRBV12-3 or TRBV12-4 and TRBJ2-2; D is unresolved. The CDR3 contains 12 residues. V was clipped by 6 bases and J by 6 bases, with 8 bases between them. CDR3 residues: CASRPGPGELFF. The CDR3 DNA reads TGTGCCAGCAGACCTGGTCCCGGGGAGCTGTTTTTT.

The chain links TRBV3-1 to TRBJ2-5, with unresolved D. V lost 1 base and J 10 bases, leaving 10 bases between the germline ends. The CDR3 sequence is 12 residues long. Germline assignment: CDR1 LGHDT and CDR2 YNNKEL (reference sequence). CDR3 coding DNA: TGTGCCAGCAGCCAAGTGAGTGTCGACCAGTACTTC. This sequence encodes CASSQVSVDQYF.

This chain uses TRBV7-3 with TRBJ2-1; D tentatively reads TRBD1 or TRBD2 (5 bases each). The CDR3 totals 15 residues. Germline V CDR1 and CDR2: SGHTA, FQGTGA. Trimming left V 5 bases short and J 7 bases short, with 18 bases between. Here the CDR3 DNA reads TGTGCCAGCAGCAGAACCGGGACCCTTGGAAATGAGCAGTTCTTC. Its protein is CASSRTGTLGNEQFF.

The sample holds many counts of this clonotype. The chain uses TRBV5-5 and TRBJ2-1; the D gene could be TRBD1 or TRBD2 (6 bases each). Trimming removed 0 bases at V and 0 bases at J, with 10 bases between. The V gene's germline CDR1 is SGHKS and CDR2 YYEKEE (reference sequence). This CDR3 has 16 residues. CDR3: CASSLGRGASYNEQFF. CDR3 in DNA: TGTGCCAGCAGCTTGGGGAGGGGGGCCTCCTACAATGAGCAGTTCTTC.